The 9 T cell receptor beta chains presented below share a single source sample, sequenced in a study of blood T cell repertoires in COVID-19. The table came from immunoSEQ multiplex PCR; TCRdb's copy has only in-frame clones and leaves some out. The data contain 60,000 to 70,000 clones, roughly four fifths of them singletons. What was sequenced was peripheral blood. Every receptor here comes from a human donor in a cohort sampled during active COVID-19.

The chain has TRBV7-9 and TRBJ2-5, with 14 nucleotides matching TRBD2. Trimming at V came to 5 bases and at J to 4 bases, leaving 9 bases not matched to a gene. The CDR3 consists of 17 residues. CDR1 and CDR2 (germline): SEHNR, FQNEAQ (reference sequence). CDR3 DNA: TGTGCCAGCAGCCTGGGACTAGCGGGGGCACCCAGAGAGACCCAGTACTTC. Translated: CASSLGLAGAPRETQYF.

CDR3 amino acids: CASSSHGNSGNSPLHF. The CDR3 DNA follows: TGTGCCAGCAGCTCGCACGGAAATTCAGGGAATTCACCCCTCCACTTT. The J gene is TRBJ1-6, the V gene TRBV7-2, with TRBD1 as a possible D gene (5 bases). V shed 4 bases and J shed 7 bases, with 17 bases lying between them. The CDR3 loop spans 16 amino acids. Germline V CDR1 and CDR2: SGHTA, FQGNSA.

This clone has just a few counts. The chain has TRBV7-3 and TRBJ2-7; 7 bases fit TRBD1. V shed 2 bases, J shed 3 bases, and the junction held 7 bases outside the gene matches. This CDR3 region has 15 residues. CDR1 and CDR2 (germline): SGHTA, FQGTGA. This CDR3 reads CASSLHGQAYYEQYF. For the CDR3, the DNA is TGTGCCAGCAGCTTACATGGACAGGCATACTACGAGCAGTACTTC.

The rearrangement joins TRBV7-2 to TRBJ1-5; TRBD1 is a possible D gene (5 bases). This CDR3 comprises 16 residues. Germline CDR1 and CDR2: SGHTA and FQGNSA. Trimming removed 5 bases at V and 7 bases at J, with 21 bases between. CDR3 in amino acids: CASSPRGRVENQPQHF. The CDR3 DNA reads TGTGCCAGCAGCCCCCGCGGCAGGGTAGAGAACCAGCCCCAGCATTTT.

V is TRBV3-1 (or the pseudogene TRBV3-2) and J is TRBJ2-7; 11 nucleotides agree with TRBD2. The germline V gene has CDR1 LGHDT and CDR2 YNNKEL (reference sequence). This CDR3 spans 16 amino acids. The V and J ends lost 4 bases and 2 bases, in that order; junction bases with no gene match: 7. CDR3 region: CASSPLRLAGTYEQYF. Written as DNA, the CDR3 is TGTGCCAGCAGCCCGCTTCGACTAGCGGGGACCTACGAGCAGTACTTC.

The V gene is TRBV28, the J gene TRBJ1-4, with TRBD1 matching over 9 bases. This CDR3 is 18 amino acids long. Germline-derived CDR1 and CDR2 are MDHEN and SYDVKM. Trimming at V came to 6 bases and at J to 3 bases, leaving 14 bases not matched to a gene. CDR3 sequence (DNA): TGTGCCAGCAGCCAGTTACAGGGGGCCAGCCCAGCTAATGAAAAACTGTTTTTT. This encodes CASSQLQGASPANEKLFF. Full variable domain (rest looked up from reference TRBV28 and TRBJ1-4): DVKVTQSSRYLVKRTGEKVFLECVQDMDHENMFWYRQDPGLGLRLIYFSYDVKMKEKGDIPEGYSVSREKKERFSLILESASTNQTSMYLCASSQLQGASPANEKLFFGSGTQLSVL.

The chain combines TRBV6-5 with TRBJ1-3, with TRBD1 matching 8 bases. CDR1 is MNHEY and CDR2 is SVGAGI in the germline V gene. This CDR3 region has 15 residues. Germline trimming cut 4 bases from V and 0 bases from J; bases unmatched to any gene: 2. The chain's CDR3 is CASSSDRGSGNTIYF. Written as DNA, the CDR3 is TGTGCCAGCAGTTCCGACAGGGGCTCTGGAAACACCATATATTTT.

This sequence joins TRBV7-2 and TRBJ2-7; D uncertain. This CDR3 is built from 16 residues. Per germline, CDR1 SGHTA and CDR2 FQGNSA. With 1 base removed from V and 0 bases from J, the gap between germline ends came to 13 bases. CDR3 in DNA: TGTGCCAGCAGCTTAGATTACCAGGCCATCTCCTACGAGCAGTACTTC. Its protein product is CASSLDYQAISYEQYF.

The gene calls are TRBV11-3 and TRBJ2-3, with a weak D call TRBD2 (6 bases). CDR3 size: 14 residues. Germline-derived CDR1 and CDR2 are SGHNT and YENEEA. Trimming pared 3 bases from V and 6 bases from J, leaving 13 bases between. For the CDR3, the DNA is TGTGCCAGCAGCTTTACGGCGGGGAAGGATACGCAGTATTTT. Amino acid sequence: CASSFTAGKDTQYF.